Here is one T cell receptor beta chain with its context. The antigen remains unidentified. These data originate in a study of tumor-infiltrating lymphocytes in primary liver carcinoma. Whole-study context: Each sample had roughly 3.5 to 7.13 million productive TCRbeta reads regardless of tissue type.

The germline V and J ends were trimmed by 7 bases and 6 bases, with 14 bases remaining between them. This CDR3 contains 12 residues. From germline, CDR1 is SQVTM and CDR2 ANQGSEA. The template, 450 to 650 ng total RNA, yielded TCR beta cDNA made with a constant-region primer. Three nested multiplex PCR rounds, a slightly modified ARM-PCR, produced the libraries for TCR beta. The first two PCR rounds used TRBV1-TRBV30 forward primers with a C-beta reverse primer, 9 to 11 cycles each. MiXCR was run by TCRdb on the multiplex PCR reads, yielding one entry per CDR3 protein. The sample yields about 84,000 distinct CDR3 sequences, roughly 72% seen once. Unsorted bulk tissue of roughly 20-34 mg yielded co-extracted RNA and DNA. Five discrete regions of every tumor underwent sampling. Whole-study results and caveats: Among top clones, only about 8-25% appeared in all five tumor regions.

This TCR was recovered from a middle-aged man with primary liver carcinoma and hepatitis B virus infection. Sequenced material: liver tumor tissue from sampling region 1. Described subset: tumor region T1, superior pole. The chain has TRBV29-1 and TRBJ2-3, with D possibly called TRBD1 or TRBD2 (5 bases each). CDR3 DNA sequence: TGCAGCGCGGATGGGGGTAGGGATACGCAGTATTTT. It encodes CSADGGRDTQYF.